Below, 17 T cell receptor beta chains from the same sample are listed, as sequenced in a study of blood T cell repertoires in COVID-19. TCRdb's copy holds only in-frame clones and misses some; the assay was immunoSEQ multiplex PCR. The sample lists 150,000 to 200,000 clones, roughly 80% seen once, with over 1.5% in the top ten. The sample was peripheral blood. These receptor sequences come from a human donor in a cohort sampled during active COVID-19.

The CDR3 DNA follows: TGTGCCAGCAGCTTAACTAACGACAGGGGGCGTTCACCCCTCCACTTT. This translates into CASSLTNDRGRSPLHF. The chain carries TRBV7-3 and TRBJ1-6; 10 positions match TRBD1. The CDR3 consists of 16 residues. CDR1 and CDR2 (germline): SGHTA, FQGTGA. V lost 0 bases, J lost 9 bases, and 5 bases stayed unmatched.

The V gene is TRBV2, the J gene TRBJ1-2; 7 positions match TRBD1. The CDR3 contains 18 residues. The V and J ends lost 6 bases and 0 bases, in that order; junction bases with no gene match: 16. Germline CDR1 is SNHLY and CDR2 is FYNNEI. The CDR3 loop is CASSQRQGRDHANYGYTF. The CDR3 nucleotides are TGTGCCAGCAGCCAACGACAGGGTAGAGACCATGCTAACTATGGCTACACCTTC.

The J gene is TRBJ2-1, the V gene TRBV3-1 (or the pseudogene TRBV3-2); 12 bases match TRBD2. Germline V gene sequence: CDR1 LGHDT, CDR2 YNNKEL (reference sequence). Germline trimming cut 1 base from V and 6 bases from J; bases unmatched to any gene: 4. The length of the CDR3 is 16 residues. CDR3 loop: CASSQGASGRANEQFF. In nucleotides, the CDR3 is TGTGCCAGCAGCCAAGGGGCTAGCGGGAGGGCCAATGAGCAGTTCTTC.

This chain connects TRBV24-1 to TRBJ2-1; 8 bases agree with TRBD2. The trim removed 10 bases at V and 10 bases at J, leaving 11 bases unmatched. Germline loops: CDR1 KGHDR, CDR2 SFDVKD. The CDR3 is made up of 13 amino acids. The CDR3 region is CATSGGPLGEQFF. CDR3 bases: TGTGCCACGTCGGGGGGGCCATTAGGAGAGCAGTTCTTC.

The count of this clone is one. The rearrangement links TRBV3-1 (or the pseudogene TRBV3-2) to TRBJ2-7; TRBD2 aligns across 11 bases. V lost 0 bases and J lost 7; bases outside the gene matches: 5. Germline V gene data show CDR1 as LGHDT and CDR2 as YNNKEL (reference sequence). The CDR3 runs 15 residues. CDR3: CASSQDPASGGEQYF. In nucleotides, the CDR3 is TGTGCCAGCAGCCAAGATCCGGCTAGCGGGGGGGAGCAGTACTTC.

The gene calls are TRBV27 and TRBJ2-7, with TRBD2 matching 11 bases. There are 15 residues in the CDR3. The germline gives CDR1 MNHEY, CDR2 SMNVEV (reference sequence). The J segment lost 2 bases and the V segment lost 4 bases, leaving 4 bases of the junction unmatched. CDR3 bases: TGTGCCAGCAGTTCCAGACTAGCGGGAACCTACGAGCAGTACTTC. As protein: CASSSRLAGTYEQYF.

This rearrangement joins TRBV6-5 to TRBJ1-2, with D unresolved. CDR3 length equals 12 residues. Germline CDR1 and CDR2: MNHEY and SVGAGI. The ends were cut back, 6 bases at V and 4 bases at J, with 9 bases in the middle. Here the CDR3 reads CASSSQTYGYTF. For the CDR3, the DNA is TGTGCCAGCAGCTCACAAACCTATGGCTACACCTTC.

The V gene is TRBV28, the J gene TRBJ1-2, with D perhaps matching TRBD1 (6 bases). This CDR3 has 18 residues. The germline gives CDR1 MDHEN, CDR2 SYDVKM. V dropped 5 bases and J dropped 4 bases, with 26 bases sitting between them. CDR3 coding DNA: TGTGCCAGCAGTCAAGTGTCGGATACTGCAGGGGCCGTCTATGGCTACACCTTC. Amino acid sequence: CASSQVSDTAGAVYGYTF.

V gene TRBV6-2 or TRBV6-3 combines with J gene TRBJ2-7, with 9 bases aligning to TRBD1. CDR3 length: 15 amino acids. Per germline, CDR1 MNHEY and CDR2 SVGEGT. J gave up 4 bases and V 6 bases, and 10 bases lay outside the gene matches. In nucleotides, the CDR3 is TGTGCCAGCAGCCCCCTCCGGACAGGGGCGTACGAGCAGTACTTC. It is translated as CASSPLRTGAYEQYF.

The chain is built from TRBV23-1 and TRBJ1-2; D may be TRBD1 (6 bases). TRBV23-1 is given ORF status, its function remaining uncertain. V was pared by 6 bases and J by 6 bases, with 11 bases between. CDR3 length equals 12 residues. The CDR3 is CASRIAGDGYTF. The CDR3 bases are TGCGCCAGCAGGATCGCAGGGGATGGCTACACCTTC.

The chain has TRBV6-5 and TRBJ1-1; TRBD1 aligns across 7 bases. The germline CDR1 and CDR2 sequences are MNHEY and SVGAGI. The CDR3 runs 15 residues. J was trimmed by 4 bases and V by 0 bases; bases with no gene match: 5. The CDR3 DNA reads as TGTGCCAGCAGTTACTCGTACAGGGGAGGCACTGAAGCTTTCTTT. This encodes CASSYSYRGGTEAFF.

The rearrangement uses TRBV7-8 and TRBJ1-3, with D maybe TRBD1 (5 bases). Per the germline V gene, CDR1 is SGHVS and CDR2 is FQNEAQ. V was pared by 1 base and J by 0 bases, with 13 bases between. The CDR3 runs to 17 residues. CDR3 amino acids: CASSLGQGSYSGNTIYF. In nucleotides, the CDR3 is TGTGCCAGCAGCTTAGGGCAGGGCTCTTACTCTGGAAACACCATATATTTT.

This CDR3 is CASTRGDEQFF. The CDR3 DNA reads TGTGCCAGCACGCGGGGGGATGAGCAGTTCTTC. The V and J genes are TRBV3-1 (or the pseudogene TRBV3-2) and TRBJ2-1; 8 bases agree with TRBD2. Germline assignment: CDR1 LGHDT and CDR2 YNNKEL (reference sequence). CDR3 length: 11 amino acids. V lost 7 bases, J lost 8 bases, and 1 base stayed unmatched.

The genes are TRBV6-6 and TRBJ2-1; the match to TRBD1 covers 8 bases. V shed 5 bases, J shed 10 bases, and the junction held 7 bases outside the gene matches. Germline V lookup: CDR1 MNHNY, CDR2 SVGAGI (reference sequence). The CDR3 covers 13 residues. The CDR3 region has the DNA TGTGCCAGCAGTGACCGACAGGGGCGCGAGCAGTTCTTC. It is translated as CASSDRQGREQFF.

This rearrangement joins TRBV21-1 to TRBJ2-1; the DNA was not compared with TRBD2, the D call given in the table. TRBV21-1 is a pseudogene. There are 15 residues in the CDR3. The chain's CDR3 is CASSKAGTNYNEQFF. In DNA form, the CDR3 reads TGTGCCAGCAGCAAGGCAGGGACTAATTACAATGAGCAGTTCTTC.

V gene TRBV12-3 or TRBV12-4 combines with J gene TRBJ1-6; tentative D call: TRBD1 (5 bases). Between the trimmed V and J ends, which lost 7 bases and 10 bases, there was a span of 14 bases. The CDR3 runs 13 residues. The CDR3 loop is CASNLDKSSPLHF. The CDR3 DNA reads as TGTGCCAGCAACCTGGACAAATCGTCACCCCTCCACTTT.

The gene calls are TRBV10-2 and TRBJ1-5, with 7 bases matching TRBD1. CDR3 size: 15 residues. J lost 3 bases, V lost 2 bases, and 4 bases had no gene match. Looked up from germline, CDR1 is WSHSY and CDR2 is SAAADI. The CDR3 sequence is CASSETGTANQPQHF. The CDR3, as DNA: TGCGCCAGCAGTGAGACCGGGACAGCCAATCAGCCCCAGCATTTT.